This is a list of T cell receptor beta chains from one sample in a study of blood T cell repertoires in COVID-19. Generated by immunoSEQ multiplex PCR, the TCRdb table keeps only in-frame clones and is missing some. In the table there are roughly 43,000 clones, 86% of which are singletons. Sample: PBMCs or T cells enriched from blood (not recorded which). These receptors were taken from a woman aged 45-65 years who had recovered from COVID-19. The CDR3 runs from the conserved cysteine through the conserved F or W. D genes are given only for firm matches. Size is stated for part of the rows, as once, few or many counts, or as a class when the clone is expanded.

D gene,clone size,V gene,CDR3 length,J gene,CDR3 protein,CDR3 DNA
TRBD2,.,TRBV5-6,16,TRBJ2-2,CASSFGLAGTDGPLFF,TGTGCCAGCAGCTTCGGACTAGCGGGAACAGACGGCCCGCTGTTTTTT
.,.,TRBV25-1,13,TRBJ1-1,CASSETQNTEAFF,TGTGCCAGCAGTGAGACACAGAACACTGAAGCTTTCTTT
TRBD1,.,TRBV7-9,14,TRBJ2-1,CASSPGQGNNEQFF,TGTGCCAGCAGCCCGGGACAGGGGAACAATGAGCAGTTCTTC
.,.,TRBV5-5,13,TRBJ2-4,CASSPRSADNSYF,TGTGCCAGCAGCCCTCGTTCGGCGGACAACTCGTACTTC
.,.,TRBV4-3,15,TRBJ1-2,CASSQVRDKNYGYTF,TGCGCCAGCAGCCAGGTCCGGGACAAGAACTATGGCTACACCTTC
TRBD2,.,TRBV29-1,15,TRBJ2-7,CSVEAGGGRSYEQYF,TGCAGCGTTGAAGCCGGGGGGGGACGGTCCTACGAGCAGTACTTC
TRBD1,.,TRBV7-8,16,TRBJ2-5,CASSLMSGQTQETQYF,TGTGCCAGCAGCTTAATGTCGGGACAGACCCAAGAGACCCAGTACTTC
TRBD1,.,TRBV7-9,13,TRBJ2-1,CASSFSTGNEQFF,TGTGCCAGCAGCTTCTCGACAGGGAATGAGCAGTTCTTC
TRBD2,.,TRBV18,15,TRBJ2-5,CASSSTSGRVETQYF,TGTGCCAGCTCGTCCACTAGCGGGAGAGTAGAGACCCAGTACTTC
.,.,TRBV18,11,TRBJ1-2,CASSRGQGYTF,TGTGCCAGCTCACGAGGACAGGGCTACACCTTC
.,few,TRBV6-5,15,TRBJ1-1,CASTPLDLKNTEAFF,TGTGCCAGCACCCCTTTAGACTTGAAGAACACTGAAGCTTTCTTT
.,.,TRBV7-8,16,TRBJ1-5,CASSLEEGRPNQPQHF,TGTGCCAGCAGCTTAGAGGAGGGGCGGCCAAATCAGCCCCAGCATTTT
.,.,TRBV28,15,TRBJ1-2,CASSSKPSHSYGYTF,TGTGCCAGCAGTTCTAAGCCCTCGCACAGCTATGGCTACACCTTC
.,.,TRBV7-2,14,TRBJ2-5,CASSLRRRGETQYF,TGTGCCAGCAGCTTAAGACGCAGGGGAGAGACCCAGTACTTC
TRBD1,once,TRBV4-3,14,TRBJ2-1,CASQSGQGPNEQFF,TGCGCCAGCCAATCGGGACAGGGTCCGAATGAGCAGTTCTTC
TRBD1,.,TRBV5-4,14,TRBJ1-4,CASSPGQGYEKLFF,TGTGCCAGCAGCCCGGGACAGGGGTATGAAAAACTGTTTTTT
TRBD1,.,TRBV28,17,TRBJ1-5,CASSSYGTGYSNQPQHF,TGTGCCAGCAGTTCCTACGGGACAGGGTATAGCAATCAGCCCCAGCATTTT
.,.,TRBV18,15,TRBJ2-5,CASSPARGDQETQYF,TGTGCCAGCTCACCCGCCCGGGGTGACCAAGAGACCCAGTACTTC
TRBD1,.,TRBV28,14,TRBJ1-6,CASSLGQGNSPLHF,TGTGCCAGCAGCCTGGGACAGGGGAATTCACCCCTCCACTTT
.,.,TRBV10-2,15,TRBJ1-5,CASSLAAGSNQPQHF,TGCGCCAGCTCCCTGGCGGCGGGGTCCAATCAGCCCCAGCATTTT
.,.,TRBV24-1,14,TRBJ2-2,CATSGLPNTGELFF,TGTGCCACCTCGGGACTGCCGAACACCGGGGAGCTGTTTTTT
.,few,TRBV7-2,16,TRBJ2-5,CASRVDAQRIQETQYF,TGTGCCAGCAGAGTTGATGCTCAGCGAATCCAAGAGACCCAGTACTTC
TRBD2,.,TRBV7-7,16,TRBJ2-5,CASSSGLAGGQETQYF,TGTGCTAGCAGCTCCGGACTAGCGGGAGGGCAAGAGACCCAGTACTTC
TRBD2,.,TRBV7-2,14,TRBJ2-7,CASRRSGRSYEQYF,TGTGCCAGCAGACGCAGCGGGAGGTCCTACGAGCAGTACTTC
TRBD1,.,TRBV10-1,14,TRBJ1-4,CASSRDRRNEKLFF,TGCGCCAGCAGTCGGGACAGGCGGAATGAAAAACTGTTTTTT
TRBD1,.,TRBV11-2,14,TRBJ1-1,CASSLLQGRGEAFF,TGTGCCAGCAGCTTGCTACAGGGGAGAGGTGAAGCTTTCTTT
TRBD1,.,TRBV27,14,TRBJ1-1,CASSPVTGLTEAFF,TGTGCCAGCAGTCCAGTGACAGGGTTGACTGAAGCTTTCTTT
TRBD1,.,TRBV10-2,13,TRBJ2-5,CASSLQGEGTQYF,TGCGCCAGCAGTTTACAGGGGGAAGGGACCCAGTACTTC
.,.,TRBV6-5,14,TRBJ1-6,CASSSGGGYSPLHF,TGTGCCAGCAGTTCCGGGGGGGGATATTCACCCCTCCACTTT
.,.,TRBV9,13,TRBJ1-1,CASSSGLDTEAFF,TGTGCCAGCAGTAGCGGGTTGGACACTGAAGCTTTCTTT
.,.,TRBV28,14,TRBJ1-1,CASSPWEMNTEAFF,TGTGCCAGCAGTCCCTGGGAGATGAACACTGAAGCTTTCTTT
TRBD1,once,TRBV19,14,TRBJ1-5,CASSGQGGNQPQHF,TGTGCCAGCTCCGGGCAGGGGGGCAATCAGCCCCAGCATTTT
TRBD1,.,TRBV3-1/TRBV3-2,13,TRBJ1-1,CASSQSTGDEAFF,TGTGCCAGCAGCCAATCGACAGGGGACGAAGCTTTCTTT
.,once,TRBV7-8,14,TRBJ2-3,CASSSGQGSDTQYF,TGTGCCAGCAGCTCGGGGCAGGGGTCAGATACGCAGTATTTT
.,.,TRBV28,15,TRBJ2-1,CASSLSQVSYNEQFF,TGTGCCAGCAGTTTATCCCAGGTCTCCTACAATGAGCAGTTCTTC
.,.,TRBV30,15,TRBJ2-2,CAWRTPGRNTGELFF,TGTGCCTGGAGAACCCCCGGTAGGAACACCGGGGAGCTGTTTTTT
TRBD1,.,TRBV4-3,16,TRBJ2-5,CASSQQTGTGYETQYF,TGCGCCAGCAGCCAGCAAACCGGGACAGGGTACGAGACCCAGTACTTC
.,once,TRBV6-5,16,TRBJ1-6,CASSYSGAGYNSPLHF,TGTGCCAGCAGTTACTCGGGTGCGGGCTATAATTCACCCCTCCACTTT
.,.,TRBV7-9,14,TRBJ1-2,CASSPRGGNYGYTF,TGTGCCAGCAGCCCCCGAGGGGGTAACTATGGCTACACCTTC
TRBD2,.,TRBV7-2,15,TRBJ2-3,CASSLGLAGGPPQYF,TGTGCCAGCAGCCTAGGACTAGCGGGGGGGCCGCCGCAGTATTTT
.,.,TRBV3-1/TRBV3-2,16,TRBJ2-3,CASSHLYRGLTDTQYF,TGTGCCAGCAGCCACCTATACAGGGGACTGACAGATACGCAGTATTTT
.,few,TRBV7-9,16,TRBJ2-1,CASSPQRALSNNEQFF,TGTGCCAGCAGCCCCCAACGAGCCCTCTCGAACAATGAGCAGTTCTTC
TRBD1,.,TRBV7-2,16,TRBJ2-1,CASSFGQGASYNEQFF,TGTGCCAGCAGCTTCGGACAGGGGGCGTCCTACAATGAGCAGTTCTTC
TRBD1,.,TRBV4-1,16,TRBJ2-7,CASSQEDRVPLYEQYF,TGCGCCAGCAGCCAAGAAGACAGGGTTCCCCTCTACGAGCAGTACTTC
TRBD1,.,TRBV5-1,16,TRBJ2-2,CASSLDSRGPGGELFF,TGCGCCAGCAGCTTGGATAGCAGGGGGCCGGGCGGGGAGCTGTTTTTT
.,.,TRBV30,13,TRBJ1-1,CAWSVGPAGEAFF,TGTGCCTGGAGTGTCGGGCCGGCGGGGGAAGCTTTCTTT
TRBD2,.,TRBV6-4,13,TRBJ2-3,CASSLTSVDTQYF,TGTGCCAGCAGTCTGACTAGCGTAGATACGCAGTATTTT
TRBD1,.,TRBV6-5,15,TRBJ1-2,CASSSPGQGDYGYTF,TGTGCCAGCAGTTCTCCGGGACAGGGAGACTATGGCTACACCTTC
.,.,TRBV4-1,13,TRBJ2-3,CASSQAGPDTQYF,TGCGCCAGCAGCCAAGCAGGGCCAGATACGCAGTATTTT
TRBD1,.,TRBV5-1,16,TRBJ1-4,CASSLDPQGAGEKLFF,TGCGCCAGCAGCCTAGATCCTCAGGGGGCTGGCGAAAAACTGTTTTTT
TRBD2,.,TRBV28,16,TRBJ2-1,CASSPSGEGSYNEQFF,TGTGCCAGCAGTCCCTCCGGGGAGGGCTCCTACAATGAGCAGTTCTTC
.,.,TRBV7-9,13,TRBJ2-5,CASSLGSGETQYF,TGTGCCAGCAGCTTAGGGTCGGGAGAGACCCAGTACTTC
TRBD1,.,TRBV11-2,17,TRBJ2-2,CASSSSPRQGNTGELFF,TGTGCCAGCAGCTCATCCCCGCGACAGGGGAACACCGGGGAGCTGTTTTTT
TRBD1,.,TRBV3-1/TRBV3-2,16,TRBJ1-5,CASSQGPGQMGQPQHF,TGTGCCAGCAGCCAAGGGCCGGGACAGATGGGTCAGCCCCAGCATTTT
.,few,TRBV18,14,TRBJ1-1,CASSPRQSRAEAFF,TGTGCCAGCTCACCGCGACAGTCTAGGGCTGAAGCTTTCTTT
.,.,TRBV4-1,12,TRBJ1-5,CASSQGEQPQHF,TGCGCCAGCAGCCAAGGGGAGCAGCCCCAGCATTTT
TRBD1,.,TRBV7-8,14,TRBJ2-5,CASSLTQDRATQYF,TGTGCCAGCAGCTTAACTCAGGACAGGGCGACCCAGTACTTC
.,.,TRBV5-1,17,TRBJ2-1,CASSPRRRLSSYNEQFF,TGCGCCAGCAGCCCCCGGAGACGGCTTAGCTCCTACAATGAGCAGTTCTTC
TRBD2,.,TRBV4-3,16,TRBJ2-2,CASSVLAGGGTGELFF,TGCGCCAGCAGCGTTTTAGCGGGAGGGGGAACCGGGGAGCTGTTTTTT
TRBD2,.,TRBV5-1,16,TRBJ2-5,CASSRTPGLVGETQYF,TGCGCCAGCAGCCGAACCCCGGGACTAGTCGGAGAGACCCAGTACTTC